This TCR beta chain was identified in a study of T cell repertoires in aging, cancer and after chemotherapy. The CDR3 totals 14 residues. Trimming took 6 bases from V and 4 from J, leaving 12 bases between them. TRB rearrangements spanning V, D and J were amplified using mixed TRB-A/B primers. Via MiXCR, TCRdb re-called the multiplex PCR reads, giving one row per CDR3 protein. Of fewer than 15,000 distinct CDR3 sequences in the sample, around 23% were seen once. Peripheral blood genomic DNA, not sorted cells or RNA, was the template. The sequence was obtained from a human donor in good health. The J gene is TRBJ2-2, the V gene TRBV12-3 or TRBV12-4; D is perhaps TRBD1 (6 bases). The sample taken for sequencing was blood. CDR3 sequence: CASRPQGLTGELFF. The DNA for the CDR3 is TGTGCCAGCAGACCCCAGGGGCTCACCGGGGAGCTGTTTTTT.